This T cell receptor beta chain was recorded in a study of metastatic and nonmetastatic thyroid tumors. Findings and limits, study-wide: Within blood and tumor, benign nodules reportedly had significantly lower TCR beta diversity than malignant thyroid tumors did.

Turning to this clone: Its antigen is not known. One end of the junction varies from germline; a read error may be responsible. Other DNA sequences from this sample encode an identical CDR3 as well.

Thyroid surgery took place with no prior treatment in any patient. Germline assignment: CDR1 SNHLY and CDR2 FYNNEI. CDR3 length: 13 amino acids. TCRdb called clones again from the PCR reads with MiXCR. The top ten clones hold about a fifth of a sample with approximately 65,000 clones, less than 5% of them seen once. The chain combines TRBV2 with TRBJ2-2, with TRBD2 as a possible D gene (6 bases). This clonotype was obtained from a female donor with papillary thyroid cancer or a benign thyroid nodule (not recorded which). Some clones in this sample may be carry-over from other donors' samples. Sequenced material: blood. Written as DNA, the CDR3 is TGTGCCCGGGGAGGCACGGGAACCGGGGAGCTATTTTTT. Translating it yields CARGGTGTGELFF.